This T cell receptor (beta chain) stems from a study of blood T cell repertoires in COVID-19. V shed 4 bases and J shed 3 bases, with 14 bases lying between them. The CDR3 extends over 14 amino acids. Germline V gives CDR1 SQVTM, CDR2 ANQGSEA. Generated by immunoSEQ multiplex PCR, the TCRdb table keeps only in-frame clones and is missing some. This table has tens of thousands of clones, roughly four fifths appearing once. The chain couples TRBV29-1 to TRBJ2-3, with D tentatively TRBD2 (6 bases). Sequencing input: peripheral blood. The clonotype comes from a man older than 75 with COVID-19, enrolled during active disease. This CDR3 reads CSVVPSRGTDTQYF. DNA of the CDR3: TGCAGCGTTGTCCCTTCCCGGGGGACAGATACGCAGTATTTT.